This is a list of T cell receptor beta chains from one sample in a study of T-cell memory formation after mild COVID-19. TCRdb re-called the 5' RACE reads with MiXCR, one entry per CDR3 protein. The data show 45,000 or so distinct CDR3 sequences, 5.5% to 8.5% seen once. Material: PBMCs or a T cell subset sorted from them (not recorded which). These receptors were taken from an adult who had mild COVID-19 (a few samples of this study predate the infection). Cell type and time point are not known. Both conserved end residues are part of each CDR3. The D gene is left open where the match is weak. Clone size is given for some rows only: seen once, a few or many times, or a class if the clone is expanded.

J,size,D,V,length,CDR3,DNA
TRBJ2-7,many,TRBD1,TRBV15,14,CATSRVQGAYEQYF,TGTGCCACCAGCAGAGTCCAGGGGGCCTACGAGCAGTACTTC
TRBJ2-2,few,NA,TRBV6-2/TRBV6-3,13,CASSSPPTGELFF,TGTGCCAGCAGCTCCCCCCCCACCGGGGAGCTGTTTTTT
TRBJ1-3,few,NA,TRBV7-9,13,CASSPGSGNTIYF,TGTGCCAGCAGCCCAGGGAGTGGAAACACCATATATTTT
TRBJ1-1,NA,NA,TRBV6-2/TRBV6-3,13,CASSYEVNTEAFF,TGTGCCAGCAGTTATGAGGTGAACACTGAAGCTTTCTTT
TRBJ2-1,many,TRBD2,TRBV3-1,17,CASSQGIGGGVYNEQFF,TGTGCCAGCAGCCAAGGGATTGGCGGGGGGGTTTACAATGAGCAGTTCTTC
TRBJ2-7,many,NA,TRBV7-2,17,CASSLDRRGRSSYEQYF,TGTGCCAGCAGCTTAGACCGAAGGGGCCGGAGCTCCTACGAGCAGTACTTC
TRBJ2-3,many,NA,TRBV6-2/TRBV6-3,15,CASSSLPWGKDTQYF,TGTGCCAGCAGTTCCCTCCCATGGGGGAAAGATACGCAGTATTTT
TRBJ2-3,many,TRBD2,TRBV18,16,CASSPPTSGTTDTQYF,TGTGCCAGCTCACCACCAACTAGCGGGACCACAGATACGCAGTATTTT
TRBJ1-1,many,NA,TRBV18,13,CASSPRIHTEAFF,TGTGCCAGCTCACCACGCATTCACACTGAAGCTTTCTTT
TRBJ2-2,many,NA,TRBV6-5,14,CASKSRRNTGELFF,TGTGCCAGCAAGAGCCGTCGGAACACCGGGGAGCTGTTTTTT
TRBJ2-1,many,NA,TRBV4-2,15,CASSQVGTHGDEQFF,TGTGCCAGCAGCCAAGTAGGGACTCACGGGGATGAGCAGTTCTTC
TRBJ1-1,NA,NA,TRBV7-2,14,CASSRDTLNTEAFF,TGTGCCAGCAGCAGAGACACCTTGAACACTGAAGCTTTCTTT
TRBJ2-5,few,NA,TRBV6-1,17,CASSDPFGGRTQETQYF,TGTGCCAGCAGTGATCCGTTTGGTGGGCGGACACAAGAGACCCAGTACTTC
TRBJ2-6,few,NA,TRBV19,17,CASSPGDGGWGANVLTF,TGTGCCAGTAGTCCTGGGGACGGCGGATGGGGGGCCAACGTCCTGACTTTC
TRBJ2-5,many,NA,TRBV18,15,CASSPSFEGKETQYF,TGTGCCAGCTCACCCAGTTTCGAGGGAAAAGAGACCCAGTACTTC
TRBJ1-1,NA,NA,TRBV7-3,16,CASSSHNLGMNTEAFF,TGTGCCAGCAGCTCGCATAACTTAGGGATGAACACTGAAGCTTTCTTT
TRBJ2-3,many,NA,TRBV12-3/TRBV12-4,15,CASNVEGIETDTQYF,TGTGCCAGCAACGTCGAGGGGATTGAAACAGATACGCAGTATTTT
TRBJ2-7,many,TRBD2,TRBV5-5,16,CASSLLGGAASVEQYF,TGTGCCAGCAGCCTCCTCGGGGGGGCTGCCTCGGTCGAGCAGTACTTC
TRBJ2-1,many,TRBD1,TRBV7-2,16,CASSPMDRGLGNEQFF,TGTGCCAGCAGCCCGATGGACAGGGGGCTAGGAAATGAGCAGTTCTTC
TRBJ1-2,few,NA,TRBV15,14,CATSEGLAGYGYTF,TGTGCCACCAGCGAGGGCCTGGCCGGGTATGGCTACACCTTC
TRBJ1-1,few,NA,TRBV11-2,13,CASSLWEISEAFF,TGTGCCAGCAGCTTATGGGAGATATCTGAAGCTTTCTTT
TRBJ2-2,NA,NA,TRBV18,16,CASSPGANANTGELFF,TGTGCCAGCTCACCGGGGGCTAACGCGAACACCGGGGAGCTGTTTTTT
TRBJ2-1,NA,NA,TRBV5-6,17,CASSLPSAGDSYNEQFF,TGTGCCAGCAGCTTACCATCGGCAGGGGACTCCTACAATGAGCAGTTCTTC
TRBJ2-1,many,NA,TRBV30,14,CAWSVLLSYNEQFF,TGTGCCTGGAGTGTATTGCTCTCCTACAATGAGCAGTTCTTC
TRBJ1-1,few,NA,TRBV6-5,15,CASSYSVWGVREAFF,TGTGCCAGCAGTTACTCGGTTTGGGGTGTTCGCGAAGCTTTCTTT
TRBJ2-7,NA,TRBD1,TRBV29-1,15,CSVPLGTGGVYEQYF,TGCAGCGTTCCCCTGGGGACAGGGGGGGTGTACGAGCAGTACTTC
TRBJ2-1,many,TRBD2,TRBV25-1,16,CASSGLGTKSYNEQFF,TGTGCCAGCAGTGGGCTTGGGACTAAATCCTACAATGAGCAGTTCTTC
TRBJ2-2,many,NA,TRBV5-1,15,CASSPDRINTGELFF,TGCGCCAGCAGCCCTGACAGAATCAACACCGGGGAGCTGTTTTTT
TRBJ2-5,many,NA,TRBV7-9,14,CASSLASRWETQYF,TGTGCCAGCAGCTTAGCCAGCCGGTGGGAGACCCAGTACTTC
TRBJ1-5,NA,TRBD1,TRBV12-3/TRBV12-4,16,CASRMGTGGAGQPQHF,TGTGCCAGCAGGATGGGGACAGGGGGCGCGGGTCAGCCCCAGCATTTT
TRBJ2-7,many,TRBD2,TRBV5-1,15,CASSGLAGGPGEQYF,TGCGCCAGCAGCGGACTAGCGGGAGGGCCAGGGGAGCAGTACTTC
TRBJ2-6,many,NA,TRBV7-9,13,CASRASGANVLTF,TGTGCCAGCAGGGCATCGGGGGCCAACGTCCTGACTTTC
TRBJ1-1,few,NA,TRBV18,13,CASSQKRDGEAFF,TGTGCCAGCTCACAAAAAAGGGATGGCGAAGCTTTCTTT
TRBJ2-2,many,NA,TRBV4-3,14,CASSQEPNTGELFF,TGCGCCAGCAGCCAAGAACCGAACACCGGGGAGCTGTTTTTT
TRBJ1-1,few,TRBD1,TRBV10-3,13,CAIRSGGTAEAFF,TGTGCCATCAGATCAGGGGGGACGGCTGAAGCTTTCTTT
TRBJ2-5,many,NA,TRBV6-5,13,CASSSTVEETQYF,TGTGCCAGCAGTAGCACAGTTGAAGAGACCCAGTACTTC
TRBJ1-5,NA,NA,TRBV6-5,13,CASRGTSGQPQHF,TGTGCCAGCAGAGGGACATCGGGTCAGCCCCAGCATTTT
TRBJ2-3,many,TRBD1,TRBV24-1,12,CATSEPGQTQYF,TGTGCCACCAGTGAACCGGGACAGACTCAGTATTTT
TRBJ2-7,NA,TRBD1,TRBV2,13,CASTGRDRQEQYF,TGTGCCAGCACCGGTCGGGACAGACAAGAGCAGTACTTC
TRBJ1-6,many,TRBD1,TRBV20-1,16,CSARKGGTGLNSPLHF,TGCAGTGCTAGAAAGGGCGGGACAGGCTTAAATTCACCCCTCCACTTT